This TCR beta chain was captured by sequencing in a study of shared T cell receptors in the human thymus. Sequencing used immunoSEQ multiplex PCR; TCRdb keeps in-frame clones, though not all of them. The sample holds about 400,000 clones, over 90% seen once. The CDR3 sequence is 15 residues long. V shed 8 bases and J shed 1 base, with 20 bases lying between them. CDR1 is SQVTM and CDR2 is ANQGSEA in the germline V gene. The chain has TRBV29-1 and TRBJ1-1; no clear D. Sequencing was done on a sample of thymocytes. The receptor was derived from a human donor. This CDR3 is CSPHRPQESNTEAFF. As DNA, the CDR3 is TGCAGCCCCCACCGGCCCCAGGAGTCGAACACTGAAGCTTTCTTT.